The next 19 T cell receptor beta chains were all read from a single sample in a study of cytomegalovirus exposure and HLA in healthy donors. PCR employed 60 Vbeta and 13 Jbeta primers. Generated by immunoSEQ multiplex PCR, the TCRdb table keeps only in-frame clones and is missing some. The data hold around 230,000 clones, with about 79% observed a single time. The sequenced material came from PBMCs. The receptors derive from a male donor in good health and CMV-seronegative.

This rearrangement joins TRBV5-4 to TRBJ1-2; D may be TRBD1 (6 bases). Trimming cost V 0 bases and J 6 bases, with 9 bases left between them. Germline loops: CDR1 SGHNT, CDR2 YYREEE (reference sequence). The CDR3 spans 13 residues. The CDR3 loop reads CASSLEQGNGYTF. CDR3 bases: TGTGCCAGCAGCTTGGAACAGGGAAATGGCTACACCTTC.

This rearrangement joins TRBV2 to TRBJ2-7; 8 bases fit TRBD1. V trimming: 5 bases; J trimming: 5 bases; junction bases outside the gene matches: 8. CDR1 and CDR2 from the germline V gene are SNHLY and FYNNEI. This CDR3 comprises 14 residues. In DNA form, the CDR3 reads TGTGCCAGCAGTCCTCGGGACAGGTTAGACGAGCAGTACTTC. Protein sequence: CASSPRDRLDEQYF.

The chain carries TRBV19 and TRBJ1-4, with TRBD1 matching over 7 bases. The CDR3 is made up of 16 amino acids. CDR1 LNHDA and CDR2 SQIVND come from the germline V gene (reference sequence). Trimming removed 6 bases from V and 5 bases from J; junction bases left unmatched: 12. CDR3 in amino acids: CASSLLTGTINEKLFF. As DNA, the CDR3 is TGTGCCAGTAGCTTGTTGACAGGGACCATAAATGAAAAACTGTTTTTT.

CDR3 nucleotide sequence: TGTGCCAGCAGCTGGAGTTCCCCCTTGTACGAGCAGTACTTC. This codes for CASSWSSPLYEQYF. The chain carries TRBV7-2 and TRBJ2-7, with D hard to call. The V gene lost 4 bases and the J gene lost 4 bases, with 14 bases spanning the gap. CDR1 and CDR2 from the germline V gene are SGHTA and FQGNSA. This CDR3 region has 14 residues.

This chain links TRBV25-1 with TRBJ2-7; 14 bases are a match to TRBD2. Germline V gene sequence: CDR1 MGHDK, CDR2 SYGVNS. CDR3 length equals 17 residues. Trimming removed 3 bases from V and 6 bases from J; junction bases left unmatched: 10. This CDR3 reads CASSDRLTSGRGTEQYF. For the CDR3, the DNA is TGTGCCAGCAGTGATCGTCTGACTAGCGGGAGGGGTACCGAGCAGTACTTC.

The V call is TRBV18, the J call TRBJ1-4; D is undetermined. V shed 6 bases and J shed 0 bases, with 8 bases lying between them. The germline gives CDR1 KGHSH, CDR2 LQKENI. The CDR3 covers 14 residues. CDR3 sequence reads: CASSEFTTNEKLFF. CDR3 bases: TGTGCCAGCTCTGAGTTTACAACTAATGAAAAACTGTTTTTT.

In its sample, this clone was seen once. The chain combines TRBV7-3 with TRBJ2-1; TRBD2 aligns across 11 bases. Germline-derived CDR1 and CDR2 are SGHTA and FQGTGA. V was pared by 5 bases and J by 8 bases, with 8 bases of the junction left unmatched. The CDR3 is 15 residues long. The CDR3 protein is CASSLLAGEGYEQFF. DNA of the CDR3: TGTGCCAGCAGCCTACTAGCGGGAGAGGGATATGAGCAGTTCTTC.

V gene TRBV27 combines with J gene TRBJ2-5; tentative D call: TRBD1 (6 bases). The J call could be wrong; TRBJ2-7 is a better fit for the DNA end. The CDR3 extends over 14 amino acids. The germline CDR1 and CDR2 sequences are MNHEY and SMNVEV (reference sequence). The CDR3 loop is CASTLGRGRGEQYF. The CDR3 DNA follows: TGTGCCAGCACTCTAGGCAGGGGTCGGGGCGAGCAGTACTTC.

As DNA, the CDR3 is TGTGCCACCAGCAGCCTGACAGGCGGCGAGCAGTACTTC. Its protein is CATSSLTGGEQYF. V and J are TRBV15 and TRBJ2-7; TRBD1 is a possible D gene (6 bases). The V gene lost 3 bases and the J gene lost 6 bases, with 12 bases spanning the gap. The length of the CDR3 is 13 residues. Germline V gene data show CDR1 as LNHNV and CDR2 as YYDKDF (reference sequence).

The chain carries TRBV28 and TRBJ2-7, with TRBD2 identical over 9 bases. V was pared by 3 bases and J by 0 bases, with 6 bases of the junction left unmatched. The CDR3 consists of 16 residues. CDR1 is MDHEN, CDR2 SYDVKM, per germline. The CDR3 loop is CASSFSASGDSYEQYF. CDR3 DNA sequence: TGTGCCAGCAGTTTTAGCGCTAGCGGGGACTCCTACGAGCAGTACTTC.

J is TRBJ2-2 and V is TRBV19; TRBD2 aligns across 7 bases. Germline-derived CDR1 and CDR2 are LNHDA and SQIVND (reference sequence). The junction had 6 bases not matched to a gene; V was cut back by 3 bases and J by 2 bases. CDR3 length equals 16 residues. This chain's CDR3 is CASSILGGGNTGELFF. CDR3 bases: TGTGCCAGTAGTATCTTGGGGGGGGGAAACACCGGGGAGCTGTTTTTT.

This chain joins TRBV5-6 and TRBJ2-5; 7 nucleotides agree with TRBD1. Matching the DNA end better, TRBJ2-7 makes the J call doubtful. Per the germline V gene, CDR1 is SGHDT and CDR2 is YYEEEE. The CDR3 extends over 16 amino acids. CDR3 sequence reads: CASSLWDRPRSYEQYF. Written as DNA, the CDR3 is TGTGCCAGCAGCTTGTGGGACAGACCCCGCTCCTACGAGCAGTACTTC.

The chain uses TRBV9 and TRBJ2-1; 8 nucleotides match TRBD2. Unmatched junction bases numbered 7, after V lost 2 bases and J lost 3 bases. Per germline, CDR1 SGDLS and CDR2 YYNGEE. CDR3 length: 16 amino acids. The CDR3 DNA is TGTGCCAGCAGCGTGGGGCGGGGGGCGCTCTACAATGAGCAGTTCTTC. This sequence encodes CASSVGRGALYNEQFF. The full variable domain, in which reference TRBV9 and TRBJ2-1 provide the parts outside the CDR3, is DSGVTQTPKHLITATGQRVTLRCSPRSGDLSVYWYQQSLDQGLQFLIQYYNGEERAKGNILERFSAQQFPDLHSELNLSSLELGDSALYFCASSVGRGALYNEQFFGPGTRLTVL.

This clone came up a few times. The V and J genes are TRBV5-1 and TRBJ1-4; TRBD1 is a possible D gene (5 bases). There are 13 residues in the CDR3. The V end was cut by 0 bases, the J end by 8 bases, with 8 bases between. Germline V lookup: CDR1 SGHRS, CDR2 YFSETQ. The CDR3 nucleotides are TGCGCCAGCAGCTTGGCAGGGATCGAAAAACTGTTTTTT. Its translation: CASSLAGIEKLFF. Complete variable domain (other parts from reference TRBV5-1 and TRBJ1-4): KAGVTQTPRYLIKTRGQQVTLSCSPISGHRSVSWYQQTPGQGLQFLFEYFSETQRNKGNFPGRFSGRQFSNSRSEMNVSTLELGDSALYLCASSLAGIEKLFFGSGTQLSVL.

V and J are TRBV28 and TRBJ1-2, with 7 bases matching TRBD1. The CDR3 length is 15 residues. J was trimmed by 7 bases and V by 5 bases; bases with no gene match: 13. Germline CDR1 and CDR2: MDHEN and SYDVKM. CDR3 amino acids: CASSTPRGGASGYTF. The CDR3 DNA reads TGTGCCAGCAGTACACCCAGAGGGGGCGCTTCTGGCTACACCTTC.

Concerning this clone itself: Different DNA sequences within this sample yield the same CDR3. J is TRBJ2-1 and V is TRBV9, with D possibly matching TRBD2 (6 bases). This CDR3 is 15 amino acids long. Between the trimmed V and J ends, which lost 0 bases and 2 bases, there was a span of 9 bases. From germline, CDR1 is SGDLS and CDR2 YYNGEE. The CDR3 DNA follows: TGTGCCAGCAGCGTAGATAGCGGAGCCTACAATGAGCAGTTCTTC. Translation: CASSVDSGAYNEQFF.

The chain uses TRBV19 and TRBJ2-1, with D possibly matching TRBD1 (6 bases). The CDR3 totals 14 residues. CDR1 and CDR2 from the germline V gene are LNHDA and SQIVND (reference sequence). Deletions cut 4 bases from V and 5 bases from J, with 12 bases between. CDR3 in amino acids: CASSTTGPHNEQFF. The CDR3 region has the DNA TGTGCCAGTAGTACCACAGGGCCCCACAATGAGCAGTTCTTC.

The chain is built from TRBV5-1 and TRBJ2-3; TRBD1 agrees at 10 bases. Unmatched junction bases numbered 9, after V lost 2 bases and J lost 6 bases. This CDR3 is 16 amino acids long. Looked up from germline, CDR1 is SGHRS and CDR2 is YFSETQ. CDR3 sequence (DNA): TGCGCCAGCAGCTTACCAGACAGGGGGCAAGGGGATACGCAGTATTTT. Its protein is CASSLPDRGQGDTQYF.

The rearrangement links TRBV7-9 to TRBJ1-5, with D possibly being TRBD1 (6 bases). Looked up from germline, CDR1 is SEHNR and CDR2 is FQNEAQ (reference sequence). This CDR3 spans 12 amino acids. V lost 5 bases, J lost 8 bases, and 10 bases lay in between. CDR3: CASSLGTKPQHF. As DNA, the CDR3 is TGTGCCAGCAGCCTAGGGACAAAGCCCCAGCATTTT.